The present T cell receptor beta chain was sequenced within a study of blood T cells in healthy people across ages. This clonotype was counted a few times. Its antigen is currently unknown. Whole-study findings and limits: The study found TCR beta diversity correlated strongly with naive T cell percentage.

Alongside a J-beta primer mix, a sample-barcoded 5' primer served in a second PCR lasting roughly 7 to 11 cycles. TCRdb re-called the 5' RACE reads with MiXCR, one entry per CDR3 protein. The sample yields about 500,000 distinct CDR3 sequences, approximately 25% seen once. From germline, CDR1 is MNHEY and CDR2 SMNVEV (reference sequence). The CDR3 is 14 residues long. These data were likewise used in another study, on T cells of mothers and their children.

The receptor's source is a boy aged 5-17 years in good health. The chain is built from TRBV27 and TRBJ2-5, with 14 nucleotides matching TRBD2. The last part of the DNA fits TRBJ2-7 better; the J call may be wrong. The sample was blood. The CDR3 nucleotides are TGTGCCAGCAGTCGACTAGCGGGAGGGGGCGAGCAGTACTTC. Its protein is CASSRLAGGGEQYF.